The present entry profiles one T cell receptor beta chain with its context. No antigen is known for it. TCRdb redid the calling of the reads with MiXCR, one entry per CDR3 protein. The sample includes roughly 120,000 distinct CDR3 sequences, over 25% of them seen just once. This entry belongs to a study of T cell repertoires in cytomegalovirus infection. Background on the study: Indications of both CMV infection and matching HLA type were provided by public TCR beta signatures.

Study-level results: It was HLA-C-restricted CMV-specific TCR beta clonotypes that dominated the response ex vivo.

V lost 3 bases, J lost 5 bases, and 14 bases lay in between. Germline values: CDR1 MNHNS, CDR2 SASEGT. The CDR3 is made up of 15 amino acids. The TCR was taken from a human donor in good health (CMV status not recorded). Some clones in this sample may be carry-over from other donors' samples. Source: CD8+ T cells from cultured PBMCs, taken from culture after CMV antigen stimulation. V gene TRBV6-1 combines with J gene TRBJ2-1; possible D gene TRBD2, 6 bases. The CDR3 region is CASSDGLARNNEQFF. The CDR3 coding sequence is TGTGCCAGCAGTGACGGGCTAGCGAGGAACAATGAGCAGTTCTTC.